This TCR beta chain was captured in a study of T-cell memory formation after mild COVID-19 (TCRdb year 2021). Broadly, across the study: TCR sequence clusters from the two donors were found to be largely donor specific. In a couple of donors, T-cell clones that expanded and contracted after mild COVID-19 were tracked by sequencing TCRalpha and TCRbeta repertoires over time. Two young, previously healthy adult volunteers, one female and one male, were included in the cohort.

Ficoll-Paque density gradient centrifugation was used to isolate PBMCs. What the work shows at the level of the full study, not this receptor alone: SARS-CoV-2 specificity of the second-wave clones peaking on day 37 was not confirmed. From day 15 to 85, contracting clones showed balanced CD4/CD8 phenotypes, whereas a second wave of clones that expanded from day 15 to 37 leaned towards CD4+. The study included only a couple of mild cases, and larger cohorts that include severe cases with pre-infection samples were judged to be necessary. Contracting CD4+ clones appeared mostly in the CM and EM memory subsets, whereas CD8+ clones were enriched in EMRA. The detection of some responding clones in pre-infection memory suggests that pre-existing cross-reactive memory T cells joined the SARS-CoV-2 response.

Sequencing was carried out with an Illumina NovaSeq 6000. Using 5'RACE with constant-segment primers, TCRalpha and TCRbeta cDNA libraries were constructed, with sample barcodes and unique molecular identifiers added in the process. RNA was extracted from every sample with Trizol reagent. Amplification of the libraries took two PCR steps, and the second step added a second sample barcode plus Illumina TruSeq adapters. The libraries were sequenced on an Illumina NovaSeq using 2 x 150 bp paired-end reads. The authors' pipeline ran thus. Reads were demultiplexed and collapsed into UMI-guided consensus sequences with migec v1.2.7. Using mixcr v2.1.11, the UMI consensuses were aligned to TRA and TRB V and J templates and assembled into clonotypes. A clonotype was counted as expanded or contracted only when both edgeR and NoisET called the clonotype significant, with the noise models trained on biological replicates. edgeR calls used a false discovery rate-adjusted p below 0.01 and a log2 fold-change threshold of 1. As an exploratory analysis of dynamics, PCA with hierarchical clustering was applied to max-normalized trajectories of the 1000 most abundant clonotypes. Each responding clone was given a CD4 or CD8 phenotype based on the CD4+ and CD8+ repertoires, which had been sequenced separately. TCRdb passed the public sequencing reads through fastp at Q25 and MiXCR, retaining productive beta sequences. Under each unique CDR3 protein, matching rows form one entry showing the most common genes and DNA. These V and J calls derive from TCRdb rather than the authors' analysis. Here the sample has roughly 260,000 distinct CDR3 sequences; around 15% occur a single time. Around 3.8% of the sample belongs to the ten largest clones.

About this clonotype itself: Its antigen target is currently unknown. Base qualities are missing; no much larger clone stands one base away.

The trim is 3 bases for V and 0 bases for J, with a gap of 4 bases between the germline ends. The germline V gene provides CDR1 KGHDR and CDR2 SFDVKD. Counted from cysteine to phenylalanine, this CDR3 has 13 amino acids. The sequence is cut down to CDR3 DNA, 39 bases in frame from base 1. The receptor was derived from a man younger than 35 who had mild COVID-19 (a few samples of this study predate the infection). The sample titles of this study are shuffled in the database, so cell type and time point are left out; the donor was told from shared clones. Recombination linked TRBV24-1 to TRBJ2-5, with no confident D gene call. The specimen sequenced was PBMCs or a T cell subset sorted from them (not recorded which). The DNA sequence reads TGTGCCACCAGTGATGCATACCAAGAGACCCAGTACTTC. It specifies CATSDAYQETQYF.